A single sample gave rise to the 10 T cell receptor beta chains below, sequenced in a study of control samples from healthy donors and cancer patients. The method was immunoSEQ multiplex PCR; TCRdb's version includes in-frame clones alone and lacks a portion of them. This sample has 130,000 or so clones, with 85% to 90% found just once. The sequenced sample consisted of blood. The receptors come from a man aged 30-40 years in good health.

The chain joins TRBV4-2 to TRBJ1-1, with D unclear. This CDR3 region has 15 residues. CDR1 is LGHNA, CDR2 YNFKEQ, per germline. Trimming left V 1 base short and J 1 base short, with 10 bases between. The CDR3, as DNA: TGTGCCAGCAGCCAAGGGTCTCGATCGAACACTGAAGCTTTCTTT. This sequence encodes CASSQGSRSNTEAFF.

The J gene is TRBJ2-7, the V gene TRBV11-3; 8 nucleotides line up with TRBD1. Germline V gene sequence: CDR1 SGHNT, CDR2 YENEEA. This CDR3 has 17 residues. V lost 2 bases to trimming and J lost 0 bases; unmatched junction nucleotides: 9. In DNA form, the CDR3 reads TGTGCCAGCAGCTTACAGACAGGGGTAGGGAGCTCCTACGAGCAGTACTTC. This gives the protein CASSLQTGVGSSYEQYF.

The DNA for the CDR3 is TGCGCCAGCAGCTTGGATGGGGATAGCAATCAGCCCCAGCATTTT. It translates to CASSLDGDSNQPQHF. The chain uses TRBV5-1 and TRBJ1-5; D ambiguous. This CDR3 has 15 amino acids. Germline loops: CDR1 SGHRS, CDR2 YFSETQ. V was shortened by 0 bases and J by 0 bases, with 7 bases between the two germline ends.

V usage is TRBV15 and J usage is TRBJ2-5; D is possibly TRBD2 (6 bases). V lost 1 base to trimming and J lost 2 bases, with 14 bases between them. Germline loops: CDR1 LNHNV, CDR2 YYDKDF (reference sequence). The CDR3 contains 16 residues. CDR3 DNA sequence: TGTGCCACCAGCAGAGTGTTAGCGGCAGGGCAAGAGACCCAGTACTTC. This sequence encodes CATSRVLAAGQETQYF.

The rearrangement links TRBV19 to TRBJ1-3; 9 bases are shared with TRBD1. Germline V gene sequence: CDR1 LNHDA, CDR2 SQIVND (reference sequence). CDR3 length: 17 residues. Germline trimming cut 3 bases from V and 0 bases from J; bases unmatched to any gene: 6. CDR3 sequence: CASSIPTGGSSGNTIYF. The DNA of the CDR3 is TGTGCCAGTAGTATCCCCACAGGGGGCTCCTCTGGAAACACCATATATTTT.

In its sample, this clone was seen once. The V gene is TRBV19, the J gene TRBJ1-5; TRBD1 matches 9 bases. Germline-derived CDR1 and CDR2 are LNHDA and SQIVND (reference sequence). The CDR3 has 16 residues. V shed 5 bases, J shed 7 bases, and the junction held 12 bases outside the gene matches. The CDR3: CASSPRDRESGQPQHF. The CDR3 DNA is TGTGCCAGTAGTCCGAGGGACAGGGAATCGGGGCAGCCCCAGCATTTT.

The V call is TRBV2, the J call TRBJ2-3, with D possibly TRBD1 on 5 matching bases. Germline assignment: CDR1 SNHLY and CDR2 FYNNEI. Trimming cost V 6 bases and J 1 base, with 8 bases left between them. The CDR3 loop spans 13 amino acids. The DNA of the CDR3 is TGTGCCAGCAGGGACATCGGCACAGATACGCAGTATTTT. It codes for CASRDIGTDTQYF.

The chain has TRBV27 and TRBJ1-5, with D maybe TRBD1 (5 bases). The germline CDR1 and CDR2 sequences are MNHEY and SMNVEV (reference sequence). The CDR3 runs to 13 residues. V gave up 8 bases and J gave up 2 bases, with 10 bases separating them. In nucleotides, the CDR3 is TGTGCCAGCGGGGCTTTGGGCAATCAGCCCCAGCATTTT. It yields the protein CASGALGNQPQHF.

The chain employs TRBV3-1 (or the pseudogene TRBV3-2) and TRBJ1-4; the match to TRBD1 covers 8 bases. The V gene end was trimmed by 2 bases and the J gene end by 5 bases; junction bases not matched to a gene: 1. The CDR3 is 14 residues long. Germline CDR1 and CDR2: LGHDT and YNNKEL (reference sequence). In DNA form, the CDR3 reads TGTGCCAGCAGCCAAAACAGGGGGAATGAAAAACTGTTTTTT. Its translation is CASSQNRGNEKLFF.

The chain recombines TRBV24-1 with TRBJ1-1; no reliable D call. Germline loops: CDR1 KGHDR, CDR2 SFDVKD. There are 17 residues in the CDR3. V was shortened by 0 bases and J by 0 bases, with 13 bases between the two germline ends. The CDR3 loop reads CATSDLRYHSMNTEAFF. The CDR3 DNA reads TGTGCCACCAGTGATTTGCGATATCACAGTATGAACACTGAAGCTTTCTTT.